Shown below are 10 T cell receptor beta chains from a single sample sequenced in a study of blood T cell repertoires in COVID-19. The table came from immunoSEQ multiplex PCR; TCRdb's copy has only in-frame clones and leaves some out. The profile shows approximately 24,000 clones, 80% to 95% of them singletons. The sample comprised peripheral blood. These receptors were taken from a human donor in a cohort sampled during active COVID-19.

Only one count was recorded for this clone. The CDR3 DNA sequence: TGTGCCAGCTCACCACGGCAGGGGGCCAACGAGCAGTACTTC. This codes for CASSPRQGANEQYF. The chain uses TRBV18 and TRBJ2-7; 8 bases align to TRBD1. V lost 1 base, J lost 5 bases, and 4 bases stayed unmatched. This CDR3 region has 14 residues. Germline V gene lookup returns CDR1 KGHSH and CDR2 LQKENI.

This chain uses TRBV5-1 with TRBJ2-1; 9 positions match TRBD2. V gave up 3 bases and J gave up 2 bases; unmatched junction bases: 6. The CDR3 runs to 16 residues. The germline gives CDR1 SGHRS, CDR2 YFSETQ. The chain's CDR3 is CASSWGASGTYNEQFF. The CDR3 nucleotides are TGCGCCAGCAGCTGGGGGGCTAGCGGGACCTACAATGAGCAGTTCTTC.

The chain couples TRBV5-4 to TRBJ2-1; D is ambiguous. CDR1 and CDR2 from the germline V gene are SGHNT and YYREEE (reference sequence). The CDR3 spans 15 residues. The V end was cut by 0 bases, the J end by 2 bases, with 9 bases between. The CDR3 is CASSLALGAYNEQFF. The DNA for the CDR3 is TGTGCCAGCAGCTTGGCCCTGGGCGCCTACAATGAGCAGTTCTTC. Combining the CDR3 with reference TRBV5-4 and TRBJ2-1 gives the whole variable domain ETGVTQSPTHLIKTRGQQVTLRCSSQSGHNTVSWYQQALGQGPQFIFQYYREEENGRGNFPPRFSGLQFPNYSSELNVNALELDDSALYLCASSLALGAYNEQFFGPGTRLTVL.

The sample holds one count of this clone. The CDR3 is CASSLESYNEQFF. The CDR3 DNA reads as TGTGCCAGCAGTTTAGAGAGCTACAATGAGCAGTTCTTC. The V gene is TRBV28, the J gene TRBJ2-1; D uncertain. The CDR3 covers 13 residues. Deletions cut 2 bases from V and 3 bases from J, with 5 bases between. In germline, CDR1 is MDHEN, CDR2 SYDVKM.

This chain connects TRBV5-1 to TRBJ1-1; D remains unclear. Per germline, CDR1 SGHRS and CDR2 YFSETQ. This CDR3 has 15 amino acids. The ends were cut back, 2 bases at V and 6 bases at J, with 17 bases in the middle. CDR3 sequence reads: CASSLPPRGPSEAFF. CDR3 DNA: TGCGCCAGCAGCTTACCCCCCCGCGGGCCATCTGAAGCTTTCTTT.

The chain employs TRBV30 and TRBJ2-3; TRBD2 aligns across 12 bases. With 2 bases clipped from V and 3 bases from J, the junction kept 6 bases outside the gene matches. Germline values: CDR1 GTSNPN, CDR2 SVGIG (reference sequence). This CDR3 contains 16 residues. CDR3 protein: CAWSTASGGATDTQYF. The DNA for the CDR3 is TGTGCCTGGAGTACGGCTAGCGGGGGGGCGACAGATACGCAGTATTTT.

The V gene is TRBV7-8, the J gene TRBJ1-2; D is perhaps TRBD1 (6 bases). This CDR3 region has 15 residues. Between the trimmed V and J ends, which lost 6 bases and 4 bases, there was a span of 18 bases. CDR1 is SGHVS and CDR2 is FQNEAQ in the germline V gene. The CDR3 region is CASSFGRDNSYGYTF. In DNA, the CDR3 is TGTGCCAGCAGTTTTGGCCGGGACAACTCCTATGGCTACACCTTC.

The V and J genes are TRBV9 and TRBJ2-3, with 11 bases matching TRBD2. This CDR3 comprises 15 residues. The trim removed 4 bases at V and 4 bases at J, leaving 5 bases unmatched. Germline-derived CDR1 and CDR2 are SGDLS and YYNGEE. Here the CDR3 reads CASSFSGRAADTQYF. CDR3 coding DNA: TGTGCCAGCAGCTTTAGCGGGAGGGCGGCAGATACGCAGTATTTT.

This clone was observed once. The rearrangement joins TRBV9 to TRBJ1-5, with a tentative D call TRBD1 (6 bases). Germline loops: CDR1 SGDLS, CDR2 YYNGEE. The CDR3 consists of 14 residues. Trimming left V 3 bases short and J 7 bases short, with 14 bases between. CDR3 residues: CASSAEQGIQPQHF. CDR3 nucleotides: TGTGCCAGCAGCGCGGAACAGGGTATCCAGCCCCAGCATTTT.

In DNA, the CDR3 is TGCGCCAGCAGTGCAATAGCGGGAGCGGTCTATGAGCAGTTCTTC. It yields the protein CASSAIAGAVYEQFF. The chain uses TRBV10-1 and TRBJ2-1; 9 nucleotides agree with TRBD2. Unmatched junction bases numbered 9, after V lost 4 bases and J lost 8 bases. The CDR3 sequence is 15 residues long. Germline values: CDR1 WNHNN, CDR2 SYGVQD (reference sequence).